The 28 T cell receptor beta chains listed next were all sequenced from one sample in a study of blood T cell repertoires in COVID-19. Clones were read by immunoSEQ multiplex PCR, and TCRdb kept only the in-frame ones, dropping some. Of about 270,000 clones in the sample, less than 85% were seen once. Sequencing input: peripheral blood. These receptors came from a young woman with acute or convalescent COVID-19.

J is TRBJ2-7 and V is TRBV28; perhaps TRBD1 as D (7 bases). In germline, CDR1 is MDHEN, CDR2 SYDVKM. Trimming shortened V by 6 bases and J by 2 bases, and 14 bases separated the two germline ends. The CDR3 extends over 14 amino acids. The CDR3 protein is CASSGPRGAYEQYF. The CDR3 DNA reads as TGTGCCAGCAGCGGACCCAGGGGGGCCTACGAGCAGTACTTC.

The V and J genes are TRBV3-1 (or the pseudogene TRBV3-2) and TRBJ2-7; 7 positions agree with TRBD1. The CDR3 length is 16 residues. Trimming cost V 5 bases and J 1 base; bases outside gene matches: 11. Per the germline V gene, CDR1 is LGHDT and CDR2 is YNNKEL (reference sequence). The chain's CDR3 is CASSSYDRQGSYEQYF. As DNA, the CDR3 is TGTGCCAGCAGCTCCTATGACCGACAGGGTTCCTACGAGCAGTACTTC.

J is TRBJ2-5 and V is TRBV20-1; 12 bases map to TRBD2. V gave up 3 bases and J gave up 4 bases; unmatched junction bases: 9. CDR3 length equals 16 residues. Germline loops: CDR1 DFQATT, CDR2 SNEGSKA (reference sequence). For the CDR3, the DNA is TGCAGTGCTAGTCACGGACTAGCGGGAATGGGAGAGACCCAGTACTTC. Its protein is CSASHGLAGMGETQYF.

The genes are TRBV27 and TRBJ2-2; D gene unclear. This CDR3 contains 17 residues. Germline loops: CDR1 MNHEY, CDR2 SMNVEV (reference sequence). Trimming shortened V by 0 bases and J by 3 bases, and 14 bases separated the two germline ends. CDR3 protein: CASSLSLLLSDTGELFF. The CDR3 coding sequence is TGTGCCAGCAGTTTATCCCTTCTCCTTTCAGACACCGGGGAGCTGTTTTTT.

The genes are TRBV4-1 and TRBJ2-7; tentatively, D is TRBD2 (6 bases). V lost 0 bases to trimming and J lost 4 bases, with 22 bases between them. Germline V lookup: CDR1 MGHRA, CDR2 YSYEKL. This CDR3 region has 18 residues. The CDR3 spells CASSQESPGRRVMYEQYF. Here the CDR3 DNA reads TGCGCCAGCAGCCAAGAATCTCCCGGCCGGAGGGTTATGTACGAGCAGTACTTC.

The V gene is TRBV7-2, the J gene TRBJ1-2; D might be TRBD1 (6 bases). CDR1 is SGHTA and CDR2 is FQGNSA in the germline V gene. The CDR3 is 13 amino acids. Trimming stripped 2 bases from V and 10 bases from J, with 14 bases between. The CDR3 DNA follows: TGTGCCAGCAGCTTATGGACAGAACTTTACTACACCTTC. Translation gives CASSLWTELYYTF.

The chain recombines TRBV5-1 with TRBJ2-7; 13 positions match TRBD2. V was clipped by 0 bases and J by 2 bases; unmatched bases: 8. CDR1 and CDR2 from the germline V gene are SGHRS and YFSETQ. The CDR3 spans 18 residues. The CDR3 sequence is CASSLGLAGGLLTYEQYF. The CDR3 nucleotides read TGCGCCAGCAGCTTGGGACTAGCGGGAGGACTACTCACCTACGAGCAGTACTTC.

The genes are TRBV30 and TRBJ2-3, with 11 bases aligning to TRBD2. Germline CDR1 is GTSNPN and CDR2 is SVGIG (reference sequence). The CDR3 consists of 16 residues. V was pared by 0 bases and J by 3 bases, with 5 bases of the junction left unmatched. CDR3 residues: CAWSVLAGEGTDTQYF. CDR3 nucleotide sequence: TGTGCCTGGAGTGTACTAGCGGGAGAAGGGACAGATACGCAGTATTTT.

V usage is TRBV29-1 and J usage is TRBJ2-1, with TRBD1 matching over 7 bases. V was clipped by 1 base and J by 5 bases; unmatched bases: 8. Germline CDR1 and CDR2: SQVTM and ANQGSEA. The CDR3 is made up of 15 amino acids. CDR3: CSVEATGQNNNEQFF. Written as DNA, the CDR3 is TGCAGCGTTGAAGCCACGGGACAGAATAACAATGAGCAGTTCTTC.

The CDR3 loop reads CASSSGETQYF. The CDR3 nucleotides are TGTGCCAGCAGCTCCGGTGAGACCCAGTACTTC. V and J are TRBV7-9 and TRBJ2-5; D not certain. Germline lookup yields CDR1 SEHNR and CDR2 FQNEAQ (reference sequence). The ends were cut back, 4 bases at V and 5 bases at J, with 5 bases in the middle. The CDR3 contains 11 residues. Complete variable domain (other parts from reference TRBV7-9 and TRBJ2-5): DTGVSQNPRHKITKRGQNVTFRCDPISEHNRLYWYRQTLGQGPEFLTYFQNEAQLEKSRLLSDRFSAERPKGSFSTLEIQRTEQGDSAMYLCASSSGETQYFGPGTRLLVL.

The V and J genes are TRBV5-1 and TRBJ2-2, with TRBD1 as a possible D gene (5 bases). The CDR3 spans 17 residues. The V gene lost 5 bases and the J gene lost 2 bases, with 19 bases spanning the gap. Per germline, CDR1 SGHRS and CDR2 YFSETQ. In DNA form, the CDR3 reads TGCGCCAGCAGAGAAGGGGCAAGGGGATATAACACCGGGGAGCTGTTTTTT. Its protein product is CASREGARGYNTGELFF.

A few counts support this clone. This sequence joins TRBV27 and TRBJ1-5; D perhaps matches TRBD1 (6 bases). CDR3 length: 15 residues. Between the trimmed V and J ends, which lost 6 bases and 1 base, there was a span of 13 bases. Germline loops: CDR1 MNHEY, CDR2 SMNVEV (reference sequence). CDR3 amino acids: CASSQYRASNQPQHF. CDR3 nucleotides: TGTGCCAGCAGCCAATACAGGGCGAGCAATCAGCCCCAGCATTTT.

The chain employs TRBV5-1 and TRBJ2-7; 9 bases fit TRBD2. Germline-derived CDR1 and CDR2 are SGHRS and YFSETQ. This CDR3 contains 13 residues. V was clipped by 2 bases and J by 6 bases; unmatched bases: 3. The DNA of the CDR3 is TGCGCCAGCAGCTTCCCAGCGGGAGGCGAGCAGTACTTC. Its translation is CASSFPAGGEQYF.

CDR3: CASTPPREGPLVGQYF. CDR3 nucleotides: TGTGCCAGCACCCCCCCCCGGGAGGGGCCCCTTGTTGGGCAGTACTTC. V gene TRBV7-2 combines with J gene TRBJ2-7; 8 nucleotides match TRBD2. The CDR3 is 16 residues long. Losses at the gene ends were 7 bases for V and 9 bases for J; bases not matched to a gene: 20. Germline CDR1 is SGHTA and CDR2 is FQGNSA. The whole variable domain, remainder taken from reference TRBV7-2 and TRBJ2-7, is GAGVSQSPSNKVTEKGKDVELRCDPISGHTALYWYRQSLGQGLEFLIYFQGNSAPDKSGLPSDRFSAERTGGSVSTLTIQRTQQEDSAVYLCASTPPREGPLVGQYFGPGTRLTVT.

This clone was seen only once. Compared with germline, one end of the junction differs, possibly owing to a read error. The same CDR3 arises from other DNA sequences in this sample as well. The chain couples TRBV7-9 to TRBJ1-2; TRBD1 agrees at 9 bases. CDR3 length: 18 residues. The germline CDR1 and CDR2 sequences are SEHNR and FQNEAQ (reference sequence). The CDR3 region has the DNA TGTGCCAGTAGCTTAGTAACGACAGGGGGTTCGTCCAACTATGGCTACACCTTC. It codes for CASSLVTTGGSSNYGYTF.

This clone has just one count. The rearrangement joins TRBV11-2 to TRBJ2-3; 8 bases fit TRBD2. This CDR3 comprises 15 residues. Unmatched junction bases numbered 9, after V lost 5 bases and J lost 5 bases. The germline CDR1 and CDR2 sequences are SGHAT and FQNNGV. CDR3 region: CASSTIAGLGDTQYF. In DNA form, the CDR3 reads TGTGCCAGCAGCACGATAGCGGGATTGGGAGATACGCAGTATTTT.

The chain couples TRBV7-2 to TRBJ1-2, with D unclear. Germline V gives CDR1 SGHTA, CDR2 FQGNSA. This CDR3 region has 15 residues. Trimming cost V 0 bases and J 0 bases, with 8 bases left between them. The CDR3 loop reads CASSLAGSPNYGYTF. CDR3 in DNA: TGTGCCAGCAGCTTAGCAGGGAGCCCTAACTATGGCTACACCTTC.

The chain recombines TRBV9 with TRBJ1-2, with 10 bases fitting TRBD1. Germline loops: CDR1 SGDLS, CDR2 YYNGEE. This CDR3 contains 15 residues. The V segment lost 1 base and the J segment 6 bases; nucleotides outside the gene matches: 6. Here the CDR3 DNA reads TGTGCCAGCAGCGTAACGGGACAGGGGTTTCATGGCTACACCTTC. Translating it yields CASSVTGQGFHGYTF.

The rearrangement joins TRBV6-1 to TRBJ2-7; a weak D match, TRBD2 (5 bases). Between the trimmed V and J ends, which lost 3 bases and 4 bases, there was a span of 10 bases. Germline V gives CDR1 MNHNS, CDR2 SASEGT. This CDR3 contains 13 residues. In DNA form, the CDR3 reads TGTGCCAGCAGTGAGCTAGCAGAGTACGAGCAGTACTTC. Its protein product is CASSELAEYEQYF.

The rearrangement links TRBV27 to TRBJ2-1; TRBD1 aligns across 7 bases. With 6 bases clipped from V and 4 bases from J, the junction kept 12 bases outside the gene matches. This CDR3 contains 16 residues. The germline V gene has CDR1 MNHEY and CDR2 SMNVEV (reference sequence). The CDR3 bases are TGTGCCAGCAGCCACCCTGACAGGGAGATTTACAATGAGCAGTTCTTC. The encoded protein is CASSHPDREIYNEQFF.

This sequence joins TRBV7-9 and TRBJ2-6; TRBD1 matches at 10 bases. CDR1 and CDR2 (germline): SEHNR, FQNEAQ (reference sequence). The V segment lost 4 bases and the J segment 0 bases; nucleotides outside the gene matches: 6. The CDR3 extends over 18 amino acids. This CDR3 reads CASSSGTGAFSGANVLTF. The CDR3 DNA reads as TGTGCCAGCAGCTCCGGGACAGGGGCTTTCTCTGGGGCCAACGTCCTGACTTTC.

V is TRBV9 and J is TRBJ2-6; D gene uncertain. Germline values: CDR1 SGDLS, CDR2 YYNGEE. The CDR3 loop spans 14 amino acids. V shed 6 bases and J shed 2 bases, with 9 bases lying between them. As DNA, the CDR3 is TGTGCCAGCACCTTAACTCCTGGGGCCAACGTCCTGACTTTC. Its translation is CASTLTPGANVLTF. Full variable domain (missing parts from reference TRBV9 and TRBJ2-6): DSGVTQTPKHLITATGQRVTLRCSPRSGDLSVYWYQQSLDQGLQFLIQYYNGEERAKGNILERFSAQQFPDLHSELNLSSLELGDSALYFCASTLTPGANVLTFGAGSRLTVL.

This chain joins TRBV14 and TRBJ2-7, with TRBD2 identical over 9 bases. CDR1 is SGHDN, CDR2 FVKESK, per germline. V was pared by 3 bases and J by 2 bases, with 5 bases of the junction left unmatched. This CDR3 spans 15 amino acids. The CDR3 is CASSHGLAGTYEQYF. The CDR3 DNA follows: TGTGCCAGCAGCCATGGGCTAGCGGGGACCTACGAGCAGTACTTC.

The V and J genes are TRBV27 and TRBJ2-3; tentatively, D is TRBD2 (6 bases). Between the trimmed V and J ends, which lost 2 bases and 1 base, there was a span of 13 bases. The CDR3 is 16 amino acids. Germline V lookup: CDR1 MNHEY, CDR2 SMNVEV (reference sequence). The CDR3: CASSLKRVPGTDTQYF. CDR3 nucleotide sequence: TGTGCCAGCAGTTTAAAGCGGGTCCCGGGCACAGATACGCAGTATTTT.

This clone occurred a few times. The rearrangement uses TRBV6-5 and TRBJ2-7, with 7 bases aligning to TRBD1. From germline, CDR1 is MNHEY and CDR2 SVGAGI. This CDR3 region has 13 residues. Trimming took 6 bases from V and 2 from J; bases not matched to a gene: 4. This CDR3 reads CASSDRDPYEQYF. The CDR3 nucleotides read TGTGCCAGCAGCGACAGGGATCCCTACGAGCAGTACTTC.

V usage is TRBV28 and J usage is TRBJ1-1; no clear D gene. CDR3 size: 15 residues. V lost 2 bases and J 1 base, leaving 11 bases between the germline ends. Germline CDR1 and CDR2: MDHEN and SYDVKM. CDR3 coding DNA: TGTGCCAGCAGTTTACCGCCTAATGGGAACACTGAAGCTTTCTTT. As protein: CASSLPPNGNTEAFF.

This clone was counted once. The rearrangement joins TRBV4-1 to TRBJ2-2, with D perhaps TRBD2 (6 bases). The V gene lost 3 bases and the J gene lost 1 base, with 9 bases spanning the gap. This CDR3 has 15 residues. Germline assignment: CDR1 MGHRA and CDR2 YSYEKL. The CDR3 sequence is CASSQGEVNTGELFF. The DNA for the CDR3 is TGCGCCAGCAGCCAGGGGGAGGTGAACACCGGGGAGCTGTTTTTT.

The V gene is TRBV10-2, the J gene TRBJ1-1, with D unresolved. The CDR3 totals 13 residues. The V end lost 2 bases, the J end lost 7 bases, and 11 bases lay between the germline ends. Per the germline V gene, CDR1 is WSHSY and CDR2 is SAAADI. CDR3 loop: CASSEATGVEAFF. In DNA form, the CDR3 reads TGCGCCAGCAGTGAGGCGACCGGGGTTGAAGCTTTCTTT.